This TCR beta chain emerged from a study of regulatory T cells in long-lasting Graves disease. Documented time point: newly diagnosed GD, antithyroid drugs for less than 3 months. With RNA extracted from PBMCs as input, the TCR library was made. Roughly 8.4 milliliters of peripheral blood were drawn into EDTA tubes. For TCR beta, libraries came from iRepertoire HTBI primers and Arm-PCR of CDR3 regions. TCRdb itself ran the multiplex PCR reads through MiXCR, one entry per CDR3 protein. The data contain roughly 380,000 distinct CDR3 sequences, roughly a sixth of them singletons. The sample holds many counts of this clonotype. The germline gives CDR1 SGHRS, CDR2 YFSETQ. The CDR3 loop spans 17 amino acids. V lost 4 bases and J lost 2, with 20 bases in between. Separately, the same data were catalogued under a study of T cells in Graves' hyperthyroidism and ophthalmopathy.

This specimen was peripheral blood mononuclear cells (PBMCs), taken at new diagnosis, from a patient treated with antithyroid drugs. This rearrangement joins TRBV5-1 to TRBJ2-3; D not resolved. This TCR came from a man between 40 and 49 years old with Graves disease. This CDR3 reads CASSPTRARRYTDTQYF. The CDR3 coding sequence is TGCGCCAGCAGCCCTACTCGGGCCCGGAGATACACAGATACGCAGTATTTT. The complete variable domain, with remaining parts taken from reference TRBV5-1 and TRBJ2-3, reads KAGVTQTPRYLIKTRGQQVTLSCSPISGHRSVSWYQQTPGQGLQFLFEYFSETQRNKGNFPGRFSGRQFSNSRSEMNVSTLELGDSALYLCASSPTRARRYTDTQYFGPGTRLTVL.